This T cell receptor (beta chain) was observed in a study of blood T cell repertoires in COVID-19. Study-level information: The cDNA or gDNA used as material had been derived from T cells, B-cell-depleted T cells, or PBMCs.

Authors' processing steps: Reference gene primers were amplified, and this amplification served to estimate nucleated cell counts. Assay used: immunoSEQ multiplex PCR; TCRdb lists only in-frame clones, some missing. V and J calls and clone size are those listed in that table; D and trimming were worked out from the DNA. This table has approximately 21,000 clones, 73% appearing once. This clone came up a few times. CDR3 length equals 18 residues. The junction had 12 bases not matched to a gene; V was cut back by 4 bases and J by 3 bases. Germline CDR1 LGHDT, CDR2 YNNKEL (reference sequence). Sequenced: peripheral blood. The rearrangement links TRBV3-1 (or the pseudogene TRBV3-2) to TRBJ1-4, with 9 bases matching TRBD1. The receptor comes from a human donor in a cohort sampled during active or convalescent COVID-19. CDR3 DNA sequence: TGTGCCAGCAGCCTAATGGACAGGGGACTCGTGGCTAATGAAAAACTGTTTTTT. It encodes CASSLMDRGLVANEKLFF.